Listed below are T cell receptor beta chains from one sample, sequenced in a study of shared clonotypes between healthy human individuals. Here immunoSEQ multiplex PCR was the method, and the copy in TCRdb shows in-frame clones only, minus some. The sample lists about 600,000 clones, roughly 97% seen once, with less than 0.065% in the top ten. The sample was naive CD4+ T cells sorted from blood. The receptors stem from a woman aged 25 to 39 in good health. Each CDR3 is given with its conserved first and last residue. Each record gives: CDR3 DNA, CDR3 protein, clone size, J gene, D gene, V gene. The D gene is left open where the match is weak. Rows give clone size only sometimes, using once, few, many, or a class for an expanded clone.

DNA: TGCGCCAGCAGCTCATATAGCAATCAGCCCCAGCATTTT
CDR3: CASSSYSNQPQHF
size: -
J: TRBJ1-5
D: -
V: TRBV4-1

DNA: TGTGCCAGCAGCTTAAAGAGACAGGGGGCTAATAGCAATCAGCCCCAGCATTTT
CDR3: CASSLKRQGANSNQPQHF
size: -
J: TRBJ1-5
D: TRBD1
V: TRBV7-4

DNA: TGTGCCAGCAGTTATAGACTAGGCTACAATGAGCAGTTCTTC
CDR3: CASSYRLGYNEQFF
size: -
J: TRBJ2-1
D: -
V: TRBV5-4

DNA: TGTGCCAGCAGTTTGGGGGGCCCAGCCAAAAACATTCAGTACTTC
CDR3: CASSLGGPAKNIQYF
size: once
J: TRBJ2-4
D: -
V: TRBV27

DNA: TGCGCCAGCAGCTTGGGCCGGGGACCCCTAAAAGAGAATGAGCAGTTCTTC
CDR3: CASSLGRGPLKENEQFF
size: once
J: TRBJ2-1
D: -
V: TRBV5-1

DNA: TGTGCCAGCAGCGTACCCCGGGACACCACAGATACGCAGTATTTT
CDR3: CASSVPRDTTDTQYF
size: -
J: TRBJ2-3
D: -
V: TRBV9

DNA: TGTGCCAGCAGCTTGGCGCAACTAGCGGGAAACACAGATACGCAGTATTTT
CDR3: CASSLAQLAGNTDTQYF
size: -
J: TRBJ2-3
D: TRBD2
V: TRBV5-4

DNA: TGTGCCAGCACCCCCGGGGCATGGGGCACTGAAGCTTTCTTT
CDR3: CASTPGAWGTEAFF
size: -
J: TRBJ1-1
D: -
V: TRBV28

DNA: TGTGCCTGGAGCGACGGACAGGGAAGATGGTCTTTCTTT
CDR3: CAWSDGQGRWSFF
size: -
J: TRBJ1-1
D: TRBD1
V: TRBV30

DNA: TGTGCCATCAGTGAGCCACCGGGACTAGTCGTACGGTACGAGCAGTACTTC
CDR3: CAISEPPGLVVRYEQYF
size: -
J: TRBJ2-7
D: TRBD2
V: TRBV10-3

DNA: TGTGCCAGCAGTAGGCGGCAGAATCAGCCCCAGCATTTT
CDR3: CASSRRQNQPQHF
size: once
J: TRBJ1-5
D: -
V: TRBV2

DNA: TGTGCCAGCGTTGAGGGGGGATTCGCCAAAAACATTCAGTACTTC
CDR3: CASVEGGFAKNIQYF
size: once
J: TRBJ2-4
D: -
V: TRBV2

DNA: TGTGCCAGCAGTCGGATACCCGGACAGGGGGAAAAACTGTTTTTT
CDR3: CASSRIPGQGEKLFF
size: -
J: TRBJ1-4
D: TRBD1
V: TRBV2

DNA: TGTGCCAGCAGTTACGTCGCGGGACCGACCCCCTACGAGCAGTACTTC
CDR3: CASSYVAGPTPYEQYF
size: -
J: TRBJ2-7
D: -
V: TRBV6-5

DNA: TGTGCCAGCTCACCACGACTATACGAGCAGTACTTC
CDR3: CASSPRLYEQYF
size: -
J: TRBJ2-7
D: -
V: TRBV18

DNA: TGTGCCAGCAGTGAGCGTAGTAAAGGGTTTGGCTACACCTTC
CDR3: CASSERSKGFGYTF
size: -
J: TRBJ1-2
D: -
V: TRBV2

DNA: TGTGCCAGCAGTCCCGTCCGCGGGGCAATTAGGGGGCAGTACTTC
CDR3: CASSPVRGAIRGQYF
size: -
J: TRBJ2-5
D: -
V: TRBV27

DNA: TGTGCCAGCAGCTTAGGACTAGCCGCTTACAATGAGCAGTTCTTC
CDR3: CASSLGLAAYNEQFF
size: -
J: TRBJ2-1
D: TRBD2
V: TRBV7-7

DNA: TGTGCCAGCAGCAGCCCCGGGACAACCACCTACGAGCAGTACTTC
CDR3: CASSSPGTTTYEQYF
size: -
J: TRBJ2-7
D: -
V: TRBV7-8

DNA: TGCGCCAGCAGCGCGATCCAAGAGACCCAGTACTTC
CDR3: CASSAIQETQYF
size: -
J: TRBJ2-5
D: -
V: TRBV5-1

DNA: TGTGCCAGCGGGGGTAGACACGAGCAGTACTTC
CDR3: CASGGRHEQYF
size: -
J: TRBJ2-7
D: -
V: TRBV6-1

DNA: TGTGCCTGGAGATACACAGTGAACACTGAAGCTTTCTTT
CDR3: CAWRYTVNTEAFF
size: few
J: TRBJ1-1
D: -
V: TRBV30

DNA: TGTGCCACCAGCGGCAGGACTGACTCAGATACGCAGTATTTT
CDR3: CATSGRTDSDTQYF
size: -
J: TRBJ2-3
D: -
V: TRBV15